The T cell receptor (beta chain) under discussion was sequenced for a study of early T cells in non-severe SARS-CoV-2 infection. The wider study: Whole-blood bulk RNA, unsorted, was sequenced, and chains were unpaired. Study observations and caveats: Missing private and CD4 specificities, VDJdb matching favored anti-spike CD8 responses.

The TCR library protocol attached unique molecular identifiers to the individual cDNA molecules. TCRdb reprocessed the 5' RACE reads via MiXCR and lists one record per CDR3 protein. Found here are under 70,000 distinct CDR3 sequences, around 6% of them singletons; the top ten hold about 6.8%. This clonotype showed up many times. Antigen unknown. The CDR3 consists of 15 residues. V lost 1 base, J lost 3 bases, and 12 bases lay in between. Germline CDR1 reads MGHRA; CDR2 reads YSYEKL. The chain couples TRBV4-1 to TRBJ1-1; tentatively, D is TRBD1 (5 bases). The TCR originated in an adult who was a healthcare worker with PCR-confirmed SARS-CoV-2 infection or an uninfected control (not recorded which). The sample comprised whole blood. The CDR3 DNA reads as TGCGCCAGCAGCCAAGCCGTTGGGGCGGACACTGAAGCTTTCTTT. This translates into CASSQAVGADTEAFF.